This T cell receptor (beta chain) appears in the sequencing data of a study of blood T cell repertoires in COVID-19. Turning to the study itself: Whether acute or convalescent, the COVID-19 samples came from the United States, Italy and Spain. From T cells, B-cell-depleted T cells, or PBMCs came the material, which was cDNA or gDNA.

As handled by the study authors: Scientists estimated how many nucleated cells there were by amplifying reference gene primers. The repertoire was sequenced with immunoSEQ multiplex PCR; TCRdb's copy has only in-frame clones and lacks some. The DNA was the basis for D and trimming; V, J and clone size are from that table. The sample includes 120,000 to 150,000 clones, around 82% of them seen just once. Germline V gene data show CDR1 as MNHEY and CDR2 as SMNVEV (reference sequence). With 2 bases clipped from V and 2 bases from J, the junction kept 6 bases outside the gene matches. CDR3 length: 18 amino acids. This clone was picked up a small number of times.

The TCR comes from a man aged 60 to 69 with active or convalescent COVID-19. Sequencing was done on a sample of peripheral blood. This sequence joins TRBV27 and TRBJ2-1; TRBD2 aligns across 13 bases. The CDR3 DNA reads TGTGCCAGCAGTTTAGAATTGGGACTAGCGGGACCCTACAATGAGCAGTTCTTC. This gives the protein CASSLELGLAGPYNEQFF.